This T cell receptor (beta chain) was recovered during a study of hypomethylating agent response in myelodysplastic syndrome. TCRdb keeps only in-frame clones here, not all; method: immunoSEQ multiplex PCR. The repertoire holds 4,500 to 5,500 clones, with roughly 87% as singletons. General study findings and limits: Responders gained more novel clonotypes; non-responders had more contracted clonotypes after treatment.

V was pared by 1 base and J by 6 bases, with 11 bases of the junction left unmatched. The CDR3 spans 18 residues. Per germline, CDR1 SGHTA and CDR2 FQGNSA. T-cell subsets were not sorted; bulk bone marrow was analyzed. A remark on this clone: Its antigen remains unknown.

Sequenced here: bone marrow, sampled before or after starting hypomethylating agent treatment for myelodysplastic syndrome (not recorded which). The clonotype was recovered from a human donor with myelodysplastic syndrome. V gene TRBV7-2 combines with J gene TRBJ2-1; 11 bases align to TRBD2. The CDR3 reads CASSLGTSGRRLGNEQFF. CDR3 nucleotide sequence: TGTGCCAGCAGCTTAGGCACTAGCGGGAGACGGTTGGGCAATGAGCAGTTCTTC.